This section outlines one T cell receptor (beta chain) sequence together with its context. The data stem from a study of T cell changes during pregnancy in multiple sclerosis. CDR1 SGHDT and CDR2 YYEEEE come from the germline V gene. V lost 1 base and J lost 7, with 5 bases in between. This CDR3 is built from 11 residues. The table came from immunoSEQ multiplex PCR; TCRdb's copy has only in-frame clones and leaves some out. The table has about 92,000 clones, 94% seen once. The TCR was taken from a female donor with multiple sclerosis, enrolled in a pregnancy study. This chain links TRBV5-6 with TRBJ1-1; D is unresolved. The sequencing here drew on peripheral blood, taken in the third trimester of pregnancy. This CDR3 is CASSLRGEAFF. CDR3 nucleotide sequence: TGTGCCAGCAGCTTGCGGGGTGAAGCTTTCTTT.